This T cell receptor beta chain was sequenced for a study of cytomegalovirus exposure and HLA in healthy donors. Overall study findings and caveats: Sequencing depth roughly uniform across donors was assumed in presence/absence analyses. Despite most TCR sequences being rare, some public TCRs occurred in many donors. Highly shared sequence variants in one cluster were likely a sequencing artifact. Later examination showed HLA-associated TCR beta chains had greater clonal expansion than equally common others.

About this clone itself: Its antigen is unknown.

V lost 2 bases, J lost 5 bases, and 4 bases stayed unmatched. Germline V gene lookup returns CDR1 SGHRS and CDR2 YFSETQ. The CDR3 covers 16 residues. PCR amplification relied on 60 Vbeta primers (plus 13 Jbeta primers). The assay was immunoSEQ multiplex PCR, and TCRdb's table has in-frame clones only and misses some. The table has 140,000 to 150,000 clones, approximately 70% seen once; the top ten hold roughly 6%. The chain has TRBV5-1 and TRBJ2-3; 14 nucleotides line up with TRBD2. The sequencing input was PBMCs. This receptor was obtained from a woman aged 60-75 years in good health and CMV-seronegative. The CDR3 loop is CASSLRLAGGVDTQYF. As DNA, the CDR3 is TGCGCCAGCAGCTTACGACTAGCGGGAGGGGTAGATACGCAGTATTTT.